This T cell receptor (beta chain) is drawn from a study of blood T cell repertoires in COVID-19. Study-level background: Acute and convalescent COVID-19 samples came from the United States, Italy and Spain. Sources were T cells, B-cell-depleted T cells, or PBMCs; the material itself was cDNA or gDNA.

The V gene lost 9 bases and the J gene lost 5 bases, with 13 bases spanning the gap. Germline V gene lookup returns CDR1 SNHLY and CDR2 FYNNEI. The CDR3 totals 13 residues. Within the 2 weeks before study entry, each person in the exposed group met a COVID-19 case. In the original analysis: The authors estimated nucleated cell counts from reference gene primer amplification. Method: immunoSEQ multiplex PCR; TCRdb's copy keeps in-frame clones and lacks some. The V and J calls and clone size are taken from that table; D and trimming were inferred from the DNA. The sample consists of approximately 220,000 clones, 90% of them appearing once.

The clonotype was recovered from a man aged 25 to 40 who had been exposed to COVID-19. The gene calls are TRBV2 and TRBJ1-4; no reliable D call. The material sequenced was PBMCs or T cells enriched from blood (not recorded which). CDR3 sequence: CASVEGSNEKLFF. CDR3 bases: TGTGCCAGTGTCGAGGGATCCAATGAAAAACTGTTTTTT.